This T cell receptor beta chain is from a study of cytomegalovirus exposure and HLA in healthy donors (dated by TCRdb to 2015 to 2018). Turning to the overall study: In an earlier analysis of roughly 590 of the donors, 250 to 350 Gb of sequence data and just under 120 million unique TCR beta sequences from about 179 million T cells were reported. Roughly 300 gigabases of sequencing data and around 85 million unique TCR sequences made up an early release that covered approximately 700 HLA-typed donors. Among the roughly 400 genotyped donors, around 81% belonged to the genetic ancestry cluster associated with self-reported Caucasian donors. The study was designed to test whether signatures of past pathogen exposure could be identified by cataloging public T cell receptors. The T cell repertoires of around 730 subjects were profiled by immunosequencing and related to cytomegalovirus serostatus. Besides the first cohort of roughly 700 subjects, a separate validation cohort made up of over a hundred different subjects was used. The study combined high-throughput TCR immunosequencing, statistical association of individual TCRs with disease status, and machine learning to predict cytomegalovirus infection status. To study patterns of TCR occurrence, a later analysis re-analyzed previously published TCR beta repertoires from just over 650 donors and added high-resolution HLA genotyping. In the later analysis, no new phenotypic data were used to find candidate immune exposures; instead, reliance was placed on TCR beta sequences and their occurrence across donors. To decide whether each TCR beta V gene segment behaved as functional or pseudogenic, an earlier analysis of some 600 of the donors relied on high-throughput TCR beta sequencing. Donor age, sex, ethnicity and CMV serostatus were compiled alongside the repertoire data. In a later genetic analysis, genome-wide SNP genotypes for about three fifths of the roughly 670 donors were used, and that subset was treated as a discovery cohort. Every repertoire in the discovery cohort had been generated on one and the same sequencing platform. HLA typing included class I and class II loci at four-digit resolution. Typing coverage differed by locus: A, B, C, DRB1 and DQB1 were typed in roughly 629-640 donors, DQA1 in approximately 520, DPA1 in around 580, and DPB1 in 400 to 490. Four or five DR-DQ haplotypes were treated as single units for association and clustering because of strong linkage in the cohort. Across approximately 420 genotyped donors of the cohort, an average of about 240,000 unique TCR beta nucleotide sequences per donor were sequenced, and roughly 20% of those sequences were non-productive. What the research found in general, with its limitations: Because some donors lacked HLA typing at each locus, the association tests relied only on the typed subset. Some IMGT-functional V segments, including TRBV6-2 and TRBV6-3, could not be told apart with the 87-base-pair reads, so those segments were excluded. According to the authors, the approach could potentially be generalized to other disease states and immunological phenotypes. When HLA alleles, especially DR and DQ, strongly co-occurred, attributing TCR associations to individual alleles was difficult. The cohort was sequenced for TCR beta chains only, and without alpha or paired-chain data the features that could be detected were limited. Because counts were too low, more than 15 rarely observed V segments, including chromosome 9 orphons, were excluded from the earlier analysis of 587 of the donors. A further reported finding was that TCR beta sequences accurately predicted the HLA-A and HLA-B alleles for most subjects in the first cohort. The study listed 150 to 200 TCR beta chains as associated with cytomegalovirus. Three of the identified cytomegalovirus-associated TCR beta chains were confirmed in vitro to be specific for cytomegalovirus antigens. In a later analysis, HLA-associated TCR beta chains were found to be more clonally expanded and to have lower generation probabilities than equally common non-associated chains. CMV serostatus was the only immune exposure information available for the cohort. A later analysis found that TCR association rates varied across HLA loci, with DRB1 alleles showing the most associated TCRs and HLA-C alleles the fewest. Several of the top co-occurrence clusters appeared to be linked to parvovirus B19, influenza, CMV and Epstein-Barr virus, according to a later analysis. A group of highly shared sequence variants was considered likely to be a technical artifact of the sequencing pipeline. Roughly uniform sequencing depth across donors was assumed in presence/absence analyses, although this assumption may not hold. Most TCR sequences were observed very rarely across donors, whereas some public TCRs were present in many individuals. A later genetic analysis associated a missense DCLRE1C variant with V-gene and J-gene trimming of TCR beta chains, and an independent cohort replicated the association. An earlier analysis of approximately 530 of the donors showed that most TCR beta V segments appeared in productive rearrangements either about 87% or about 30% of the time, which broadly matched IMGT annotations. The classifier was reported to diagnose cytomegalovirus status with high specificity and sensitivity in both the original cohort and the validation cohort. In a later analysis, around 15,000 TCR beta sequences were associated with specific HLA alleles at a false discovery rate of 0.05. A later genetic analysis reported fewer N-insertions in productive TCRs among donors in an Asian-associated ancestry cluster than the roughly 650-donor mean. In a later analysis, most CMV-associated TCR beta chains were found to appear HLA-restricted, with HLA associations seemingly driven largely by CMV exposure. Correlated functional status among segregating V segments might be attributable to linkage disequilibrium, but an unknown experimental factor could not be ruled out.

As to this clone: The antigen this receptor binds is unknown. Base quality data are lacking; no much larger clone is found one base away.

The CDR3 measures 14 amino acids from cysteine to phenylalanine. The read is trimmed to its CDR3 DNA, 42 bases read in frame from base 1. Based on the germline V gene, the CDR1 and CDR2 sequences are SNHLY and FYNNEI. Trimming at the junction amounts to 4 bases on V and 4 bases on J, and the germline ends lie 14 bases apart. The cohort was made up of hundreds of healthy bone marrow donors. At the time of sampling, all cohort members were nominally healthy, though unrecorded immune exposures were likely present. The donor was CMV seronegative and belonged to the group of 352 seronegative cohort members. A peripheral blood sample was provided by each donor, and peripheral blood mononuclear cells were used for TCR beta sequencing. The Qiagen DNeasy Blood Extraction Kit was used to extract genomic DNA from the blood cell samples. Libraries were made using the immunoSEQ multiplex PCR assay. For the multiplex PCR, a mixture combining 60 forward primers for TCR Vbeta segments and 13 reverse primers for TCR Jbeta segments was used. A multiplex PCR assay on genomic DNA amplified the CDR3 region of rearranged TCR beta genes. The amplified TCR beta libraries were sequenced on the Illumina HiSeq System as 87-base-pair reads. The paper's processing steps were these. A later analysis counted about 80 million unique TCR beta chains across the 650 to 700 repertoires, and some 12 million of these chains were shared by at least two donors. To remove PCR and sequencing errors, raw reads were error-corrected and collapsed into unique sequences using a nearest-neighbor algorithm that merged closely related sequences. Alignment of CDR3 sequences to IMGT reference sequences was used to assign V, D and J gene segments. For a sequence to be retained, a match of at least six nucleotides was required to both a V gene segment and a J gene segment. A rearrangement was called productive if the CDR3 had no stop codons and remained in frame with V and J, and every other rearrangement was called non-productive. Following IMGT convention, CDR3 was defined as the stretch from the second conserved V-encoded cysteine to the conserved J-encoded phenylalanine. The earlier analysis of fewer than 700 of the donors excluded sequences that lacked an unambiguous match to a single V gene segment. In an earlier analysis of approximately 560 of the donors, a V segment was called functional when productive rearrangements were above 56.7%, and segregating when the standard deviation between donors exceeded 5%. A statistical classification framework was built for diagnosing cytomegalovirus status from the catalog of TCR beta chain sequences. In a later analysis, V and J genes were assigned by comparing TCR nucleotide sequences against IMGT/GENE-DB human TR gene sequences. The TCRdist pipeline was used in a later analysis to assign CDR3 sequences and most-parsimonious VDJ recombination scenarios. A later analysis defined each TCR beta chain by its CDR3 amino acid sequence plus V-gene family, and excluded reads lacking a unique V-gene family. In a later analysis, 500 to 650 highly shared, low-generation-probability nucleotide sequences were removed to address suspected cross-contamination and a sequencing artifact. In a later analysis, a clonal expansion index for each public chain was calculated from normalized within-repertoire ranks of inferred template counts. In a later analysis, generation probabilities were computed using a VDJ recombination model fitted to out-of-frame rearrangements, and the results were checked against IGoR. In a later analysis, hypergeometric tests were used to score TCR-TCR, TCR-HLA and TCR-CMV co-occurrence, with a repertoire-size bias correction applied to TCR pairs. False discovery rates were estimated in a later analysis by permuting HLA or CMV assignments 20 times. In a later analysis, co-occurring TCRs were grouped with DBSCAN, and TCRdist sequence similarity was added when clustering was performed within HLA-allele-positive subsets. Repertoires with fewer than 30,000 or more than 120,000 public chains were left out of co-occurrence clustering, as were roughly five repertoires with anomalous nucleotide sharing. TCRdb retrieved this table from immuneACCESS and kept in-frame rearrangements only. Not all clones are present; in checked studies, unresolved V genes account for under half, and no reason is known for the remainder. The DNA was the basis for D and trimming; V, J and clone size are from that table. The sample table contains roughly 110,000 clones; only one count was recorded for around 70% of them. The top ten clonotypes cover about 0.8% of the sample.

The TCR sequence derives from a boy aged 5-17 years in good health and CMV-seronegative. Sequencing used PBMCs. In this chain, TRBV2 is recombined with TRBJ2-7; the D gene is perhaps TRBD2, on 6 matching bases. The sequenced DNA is TGTGCCAGCAGTGGGAGGGCCAAGGGATACGAGCAGTACTTC. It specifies CASSGRAKGYEQYF.